The 19 T cell receptor beta chains listed next were all sequenced from one sample in a study of OX40 agonist ivuxolimab in advanced cancers. Measured with immunoSEQ multiplex PCR; TCRdb has only the in-frame clones, and not every one. The data show 65,000 to 70,000 clones, with about three quarters seen just once and under 2.5% held by the top ten. The specimen comprised CD4+ or CD8+ T cells sorted from blood, sampled in a trial of the OX40 agonist ivuxolimab. These receptors originate from an adult with an advanced solid tumor such as melanoma, head and neck, liver or kidney cancer.

The rearrangement uses TRBV10-1 and TRBJ2-3; the D gene is possibly TRBD2 (6 bases). This CDR3 spans 15 amino acids. Trimming cost V 2 bases and J 2 bases, with 11 bases left between them. CDR1 and CDR2 (germline): WNHNN, SYGVQD (reference sequence). The CDR3 loop reads CASSEAAGPTDTQYF. DNA for the CDR3: TGCGCCAGCAGTGAGGCAGCGGGCCCCACAGATACGCAGTATTTT.

This clone was counted once. J is TRBJ2-1 and V is TRBV25-1; TRBD1 might be the D (6 bases). V lost 5 bases, J lost 6 bases, and 20 bases lay in between. Germline values: CDR1 MGHDK, CDR2 SYGVNS. CDR3 size: 16 residues. CDR3 sequence (DNA): TGTGCCAGCAGTAAACAGGGTGGGACAAATGGCAATGAGCAGTTCTTC. As protein: CASSKQGGTNGNEQFF.

The rearrangement uses TRBV5-1 and TRBJ1-1; 10 bases match TRBD1. Germline V gives CDR1 SGHRS, CDR2 YFSETQ. CDR3 length: 16 residues. Losses at the gene ends were 4 bases for V and 3 bases for J; bases not matched to a gene: 9. The CDR3 here is CASSPYRDRGDTEAFF. The CDR3 DNA reads as TGCGCCAGCAGCCCATACCGGGACAGGGGTGACACTGAAGCTTTCTTT.

The V and J genes are TRBV15 and TRBJ2-1; a weak D match, TRBD2 (7 bases). Germline values: CDR1 LNHNV, CDR2 YYDKDF (reference sequence). The CDR3 covers 16 residues. Between the trimmed V and J ends, which lost 1 base and 9 bases, there was a span of 19 bases. CDR3 nucleotide sequence: TGTGCCACCAGCAGAGGAGGGCGCCCGAGGGGGGGTGAGCAGTTCTTC. It codes for CATSRGGRPRGGEQFF.

The rearrangement links TRBV6-5 to TRBJ2-7, with 7 bases identical to TRBD1. Germline values: CDR1 MNHEY, CDR2 SVGAGI. V trimming: 0 bases; J trimming: 0 bases; junction bases outside the gene matches: 5. The CDR3 is 16 residues long. In DNA form, the CDR3 reads TGTGCCAGCAGTTACTCTACCGGGACAGCCTCCTACGAGCAGTACTTC. Amino acid sequence: CASSYSTGTASYEQYF.

CDR3 sequence (DNA): TGTGCCAGTAGGCGGACAGATCGGGCAGATACGCAGTATTTT. It yields the protein CASRRTDRADTQYF. V gene TRBV19 combines with J gene TRBJ2-3; D is possibly TRBD1 (6 bases). V was clipped by 6 bases and J by 4 bases, with 14 bases between them. The germline V gene has CDR1 LNHDA and CDR2 SQIVND (reference sequence). The CDR3 consists of 14 residues.

V usage is TRBV28 and J usage is TRBJ2-1; the D is unclear. This CDR3 is built from 13 residues. Germline CDR1 MDHEN, CDR2 SYDVKM. Trimming left V 1 base short and J 10 bases short, with 11 bases between. The CDR3 sequence: CASSLFAGVEQFF. As DNA, the CDR3 is TGTGCCAGCAGTTTATTTGCTGGGGTGGAGCAGTTCTTC.

This chain connects TRBV11-3 to TRBJ2-5; TRBD1 matches 9 bases. The CDR3 is made up of 14 amino acids. Looked up from germline, CDR1 is SGHNT and CDR2 is YENEEA. V dropped 4 bases and J dropped 5; count of bases not matched to a gene: 5. The CDR3 spells CASSSQGAGETQYF. DNA of the CDR3: TGTGCCAGCAGCTCACAGGGGGCGGGGGAGACCCAGTACTTC. Full variable domain (outside the CDR3, taken from reference TRBV11-3 and TRBJ2-5): EAGVVQSPRYKIIEKKQPVAFWCNPISGHNTLYWYLQNLGQGPELLIRYENEEAVDDSQLPKDRFSAERLKGVDSTLKIQPAELGDSAVYLCASSSQGAGETQYFGPGTRLLVL.

The chain joins TRBV10-2 to TRBJ2-5; D is possibly TRBD1 (6 bases). Trimming stripped 3 bases from V and 2 bases from J, with 16 bases between. CDR1 is WSHSY, CDR2 SAAADI, per germline. This CDR3 is 16 amino acids long. The CDR3 nucleotides are TGCGCCAGCAGTGAAACAGGGAGAAAGAGGCAAGAGACCCAGTACTTC. Protein product: CASSETGRKRQETQYF.

The chain couples TRBV11-2 to TRBJ2-2, with 10 nucleotides matching TRBD1. Germline CDR1 SGHAT, CDR2 FQNNGV. The junction had 5 bases not matched to a gene; V was cut back by 5 bases and J by 5 bases. This CDR3 spans 15 amino acids. CDR3 protein: CASSRTGGWTGELFF. Written as DNA, the CDR3 is TGTGCCAGCAGCCGGACAGGGGGATGGACCGGGGAGCTGTTTTTT.

CDR3 coding DNA: TGCGCCAGCAGTGATACTAGGAGGTCCTACGAGCAGTACTTC. As protein: CASSDTRRSYEQYF. The chain links TRBV10-1 to TRBJ2-7, with D perhaps TRBD2 (5 bases). CDR3 size: 14 residues. Trimming left V 3 bases short and J 1 base short, with 10 bases between. The germline V gene has CDR1 WNHNN and CDR2 SYGVQD (reference sequence).

The chain links TRBV28 to TRBJ1-5; D gene uncertain. Germline CDR1 MDHEN, CDR2 SYDVKM. CDR3 length: 18 residues. Trimming pared 2 bases from V and 1 base from J, leaving 18 bases between. CDR3 region: CASSLPPLHLGSNQPQHF. The CDR3 nucleotides read TGTGCCAGCAGTTTACCGCCGTTGCATCTAGGAAGCAATCAGCCCCAGCATTTT.

DNA for the CDR3: TGTGCCAGCAGCTTAGGGGGTAGGGGCGGGAGTTTTCATGAGCAGTTCTTC. Protein: CASSLGGRGGSFHEQFF. V and J are TRBV7-8 and TRBJ2-1; 7 nucleotides line up with TRBD2. Unmatched junction bases numbered 14, after V lost 1 base and J lost 8 bases. The CDR3 runs to 17 residues. Germline-derived CDR1 and CDR2 are SGHVS and FQNEAQ.

The gene calls are TRBV2 and TRBJ2-5, with D possibly being TRBD2 (6 bases). The CDR3 has 14 amino acids. Trimming cost V 4 bases and J 3 bases, with 12 bases left between them. The V gene's germline CDR1 is SNHLY and CDR2 FYNNEI. The chain's CDR3 is CASSGWGGEETQYF. The CDR3, as DNA: TGTGCCAGCAGTGGGTGGGGCGGGGAAGAGACCCAGTACTTC.

This clone was found a few times. The chain couples TRBV5-8 to TRBJ2-5; D is unclear. Germline-derived CDR1 and CDR2 are SGHTS and YDEGEE. The CDR3 spans 14 residues. The V and J ends lost 0 bases and 5 bases respectively, with 11 bases between them. The CDR3 region is CASSLAKPAETQYF. CDR3 bases: TGTGCCAGCAGCTTGGCCAAGCCGGCTGAGACCCAGTACTTC.

This clone was counted a few times. CDR3 DNA sequence: TGCAGTGCTAGAATCCACACTGAAGCTTTCTTT. Its translation: CSARIHTEAFF. This chain joins TRBV20-1 and TRBJ1-1; D not resolved. The CDR3 runs 11 residues. Trimming removed 2 bases from V and 3 bases from J, with 4 bases in between. In germline, CDR1 is DFQATT, CDR2 SNEGSKA (reference sequence).

The genes are TRBV7-8 and TRBJ2-2; 7 bases agree with TRBD2. Germline V gives CDR1 SGHVS, CDR2 FQNEAQ. The CDR3 has 16 amino acids. J gave up 3 bases and V 3 bases, and 7 bases lay outside the gene matches. DNA of the CDR3: TGTGCCAGCAGCTTCCGACTAGCTGGATACACCGGGGAGCTGTTTTTT. Its protein product is CASSFRLAGYTGELFF.

This chain connects TRBV11-2 to TRBJ2-5; the match to TRBD2 covers 12 bases. The CDR3 sequence is 17 residues long. Germline assignment: CDR1 SGHAT and CDR2 FQNNGV. V trimming: 0 bases; J trimming: 2 bases; junction bases outside the gene matches: 4. The CDR3 sequence: CASSLEGTSGPQETQYF. CDR3 nucleotides: TGTGCCAGCAGCTTAGAAGGGACTAGCGGGCCACAAGAGACCCAGTACTTC.

The genes are TRBV6-5 and TRBJ1-1; no definite D call. The germline V gene encodes CDR1 MNHEY and CDR2 SVGAGI. V lost 4 bases to trimming and J lost 0 bases, with 12 bases between them. This CDR3 contains 15 residues. In nucleotides, the CDR3 is TGTGCCAGCAGTTCCCGTTTGAGGGTGAACACTGAAGCTTTCTTT. Its translation is CASSSRLRVNTEAFF.